Below are 18 T cell receptor beta chains sequenced from a single sample in a study of cytomegalovirus exposure and HLA in healthy donors. Vbeta (60) and Jbeta (13) primers were used in the PCR. TCRdb's copy holds only in-frame clones and misses some; the assay was immunoSEQ multiplex PCR. There are tens of thousands of clones in the sample; 82% occur only once, and approximately 3.9% lies in the top ten. The sequenced sample was PBMCs. These receptors originate from a man aged 50 to 59 in good health and CMV-seronegative.

As to this clone: Other nucleotide sequences in the sample specify the same CDR3. J is TRBJ2-7 and V is TRBV11-3; a weak D match, TRBD1 (6 bases). Germline V CDR1 and CDR2: SGHNT, YENEEA. This CDR3 region has 15 residues. Trimming removed 5 bases at V and 2 bases at J, with 16 bases between. The CDR3 spells CASSAASGGPYEQYF. In nucleotides, the CDR3 is TGTGCCAGCAGCGCCGCTAGTGGGGGCCCCTACGAGCAGTACTTC. Full variable domain (missing parts from reference TRBV11-3 and TRBJ2-7): EAGVVQSPRYKIIEKKQPVAFWCNPISGHNTLYWYLQNLGQGPELLIRYENEEAVDDSQLPKDRFSAERLKGVDSTLKIQPAELGDSAVYLCASSAASGGPYEQYFGPGTRLTVT.

The V and J genes are TRBV19 and TRBJ1-3, with D possibly being TRBD1 (5 bases). The CDR3 loop spans 16 amino acids. V was pared by 5 bases and J by 0 bases, with 14 bases between. CDR1 and CDR2 (germline): LNHDA, SQIVND (reference sequence). The CDR3 coding sequence is TGTGCCAGTAGTCCGGCAGGGACTCGCTCTGGAAACACCATATATTTT. This encodes CASSPAGTRSGNTIYF.

The V and J genes are TRBV6-7 and TRBJ1-2, with 7 bases matching TRBD1. TRBV6-7 is classed as an ORF, of uncertain function. V lost 6 bases to trimming and J lost 3 bases; unmatched junction nucleotides: 7. CDR3 size: 14 residues. As DNA, the CDR3 is TGTGCCAGCAGCCACAGGGGAGGCCACTATGGCTACACCTTC. Protein sequence: CASSHRGGHYGYTF.

Regarding this clone: The junction departs from the called germline gene at one end, perhaps through a read error. The DNA for the CDR3 is TGTGCCAGCAGATTACAGGGGTCCTATGGCTACCCCTTC. Protein product: CASRLQGSYGYPF. The chain links TRBV6-5 to TRBJ1-2; 7 positions match TRBD1. The CDR3 is made up of 13 amino acids. In germline, CDR1 is MNHEY, CDR2 SVGAGI.

The rearrangement links TRBV7-2 to TRBJ2-5, with 10 bases identical to TRBD1. CDR3 length equals 14 residues. V lost 4 bases to trimming and J lost 5 bases; unmatched junction nucleotides: 4. Germline-derived CDR1 and CDR2 are SGHTA and FQGNSA. CDR3 coding DNA: TGTGCCAGCAGCTGGGACAGGGGTTACGAGACCCAGTACTTC. It codes for CASSWDRGYETQYF.

In DNA form, the CDR3 reads TGTGCCAGCACCGATACAATGCAGCAGTTCTTC. Amino acid sequence: CASTDTMQQFF. The chain employs TRBV28 and TRBJ2-1; D is uncertain. V was shortened by 7 bases and J by 11 bases, with 12 bases between the two germline ends. The germline gives CDR1 MDHEN, CDR2 SYDVKM. The CDR3 is 11 residues long.

V usage is TRBV5-1 and J usage is TRBJ2-3, with TRBD2 matching 7 bases. The CDR3 runs to 16 residues. CDR1 and CDR2 (germline): SGHRS, YFSETQ. The junction had 8 bases not matched to a gene; V was cut back by 4 bases and J by 0 bases. This CDR3 reads CASSPFSGSSTDTQYF. The CDR3, as DNA: TGCGCCAGCAGCCCTTTTAGCGGGTCTAGCACAGATACGCAGTATTTT.

This clone was observed a few times. V and J are TRBV5-4 and TRBJ2-1; D unclear. Deletions cut 0 bases from V and 6 bases from J, with 7 bases between. The CDR3 runs to 13 residues. Germline loops: CDR1 SGHNT, CDR2 YYREEE (reference sequence). This CDR3 reads CASSLATRNEQFF. The CDR3 DNA reads TGTGCCAGCAGCTTGGCTACCCGCAATGAGCAGTTCTTC.

The rearrangement links TRBV6-1 to TRBJ2-7; no firm D call. This CDR3 has 15 residues. Germline V lookup: CDR1 MNHNS, CDR2 SASEGT. V shed 5 bases and J shed 2 bases, with 16 bases lying between them. CDR3 sequence (DNA): TGTGCCAGCAGTCTAGAGCCTACGTCGCCCTACGAGCAGTACTTC. It is translated as CASSLEPTSPYEQYF.

The V and J genes are TRBV18 and TRBJ1-1; 10 bases are shared with TRBD1. Per the germline V gene, CDR1 is KGHSH and CDR2 is LQKENI. Losses at the gene ends were 3 bases for V and 3 bases for J; bases not matched to a gene: 1. This CDR3 is built from 14 residues. DNA for the CDR3: TGTGCCAGCTCACCGACAGGGGGCTACACTGAAGCTTTCTTT. This codes for CASSPTGGYTEAFF.

The rearrangement uses TRBV6-5 and TRBJ2-7; 10 nucleotides agree with TRBD2. The trim removed 5 bases at V and 1 base at J, leaving 5 bases unmatched. Germline V gene lookup returns CDR1 MNHEY and CDR2 SVGAGI. This CDR3 is built from 15 residues. CDR3: CASSITSGDSYEQYF. The CDR3, as DNA: TGTGCCAGCAGTATTACTAGCGGGGATTCCTACGAGCAGTACTTC.

This chain joins TRBV19 and TRBJ2-3, with 12 nucleotides matching TRBD2. CDR1 is LNHDA and CDR2 is SQIVND in the germline V gene (reference sequence). Unmatched junction bases numbered 6, after V lost 5 bases and J lost 6 bases. CDR3 size: 15 residues. In DNA form, the CDR3 reads TGTGCCAGTAGTGTGACTAGCGGGAGTTTTGATACGCAGTATTTT. It specifies CASSVTSGSFDTQYF.

This chain links TRBV14 with TRBJ2-7; 7 bases are shared with TRBD1. The V segment lost 1 base and the J segment 3 bases; nucleotides outside the gene matches: 15. Germline lookup yields CDR1 SGHDN and CDR2 FVKESK. This CDR3 has 18 residues. The CDR3 here is CASSQVVVARTGDYEQYF. CDR3 nucleotides: TGTGCCAGCAGCCAAGTCGTAGTAGCGAGGACAGGAGACTACGAGCAGTACTTC.

The CDR3 region has the DNA TGCGCCAGCTCATGGACAGGGAGGGAGACCCAGTACTTC. Its protein product is CASSWTGRETQYF. The rearrangement links TRBV5-1 to TRBJ2-5, with TRBD1 matching over 8 bases. In germline, CDR1 is SGHRS, CDR2 YFSETQ. The CDR3 sequence is 13 residues long. V lost 7 bases, J lost 5 bases, and 7 bases stayed unmatched. The full variable domain, completed using reference TRBV5-1 and TRBJ2-5, is KAGVTQTPRYLIKTRGQQVTLSCSPISGHRSVSWYQQTPGQGLQFLFEYFSETQRNKGNFPGRFSGRQFSNSRSEMNVSTLELGDSALYLCASSWTGRETQYFGPGTRLLVL.

This clone has a handful of counts. V gene TRBV7-8 combines with J gene TRBJ2-4; TRBD2 is a possible D gene (6 bases). The CDR3 has 17 amino acids. The V and J ends lost 0 bases and 2 bases respectively, with 14 bases between them. Germline CDR1 and CDR2: SGHVS and FQNEAQ. CDR3 nucleotide sequence: TGTGCCAGCAGCTTAGCACGGAGGGTGGATACCAAAAACATTCAGTACTTC. Translation gives CASSLARRVDTKNIQYF. The variable domain in full, completed from reference TRBV7-8 and TRBJ2-4, reads GAGVSQSPRYKVAKRGQDVALRCDPISGHVSLFWYQQALGQGPEFLTYFQNEAQLDKSGLPSDRFFAERPEGSVSTLKIQRTQQEDSAVYLCASSLARRVDTKNIQYFGAGTRLSVL.

The V and J genes are TRBV9 and TRBJ2-5; D possibly corresponds to TRBD2 (6 bases). CDR3 length: 17 amino acids. Trimming removed 1 base from V and 0 bases from J, with 16 bases in between. The germline gives CDR1 SGDLS, CDR2 YYNGEE. The CDR3 region is CASSVSVGGSHQETQYF. CDR3 nucleotides: TGTGCCAGCAGCGTAAGTGTAGGAGGGTCTCACCAAGAGACCCAGTACTTC. Full variable domain (missing parts from reference TRBV9 and TRBJ2-5): DSGVTQTPKHLITATGQRVTLRCSPRSGDLSVYWYQQSLDQGLQFLIQYYNGEERAKGNILERFSAQQFPDLHSELNLSSLELGDSALYFCASSVSVGGSHQETQYFGPGTRLLVL.

This clone was detected once. This chain uses TRBV28 with TRBJ2-1; 9 positions agree with TRBD2. V shed 5 bases, J shed 10 bases, and the junction held 12 bases outside the gene matches. Germline assignment: CDR1 MDHEN and CDR2 SYDVKM. The CDR3 sequence is 15 residues long. CDR3 sequence (DNA): TGTGCCAGCAGTCCAGGTAGCGGGGGACGGGAGGAGCAGTTCTTC. Translation: CASSPGSGGREEQFF.

This clone came up a few times. This chain uses TRBV11-1 with TRBJ2-7; 8 nucleotides agree with TRBD1. The CDR3 length is 13 residues. CDR1 is SGHAT and CDR2 is FQDESV in the germline V gene (reference sequence). The V segment lost 5 bases and the J segment 3 bases; nucleotides outside the gene matches: 3. The CDR3 coding sequence is TGTGCCAGCAGCCAAGGACAGGGCTACGAGCAGTACTTC. Translation: CASSQGQGYEQYF.